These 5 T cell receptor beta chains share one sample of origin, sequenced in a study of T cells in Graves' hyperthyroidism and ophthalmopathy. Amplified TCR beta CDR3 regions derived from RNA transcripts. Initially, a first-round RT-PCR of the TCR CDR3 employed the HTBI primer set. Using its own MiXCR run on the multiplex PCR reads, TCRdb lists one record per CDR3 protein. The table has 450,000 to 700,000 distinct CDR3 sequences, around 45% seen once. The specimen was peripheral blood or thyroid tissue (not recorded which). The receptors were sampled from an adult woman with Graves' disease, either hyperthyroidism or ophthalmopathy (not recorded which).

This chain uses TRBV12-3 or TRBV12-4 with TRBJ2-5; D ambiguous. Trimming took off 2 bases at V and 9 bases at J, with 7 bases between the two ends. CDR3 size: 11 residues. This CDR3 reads CASSLFGPQYF. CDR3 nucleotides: TGTGCCAGCAGTTTATTTGGGCCCCAGTACTTC.

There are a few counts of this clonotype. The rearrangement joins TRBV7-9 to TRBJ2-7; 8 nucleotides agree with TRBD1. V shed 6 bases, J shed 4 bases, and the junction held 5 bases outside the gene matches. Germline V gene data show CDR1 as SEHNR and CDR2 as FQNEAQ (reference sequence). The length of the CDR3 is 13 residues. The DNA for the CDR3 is TGTGCCAGCAGTCCTGACAGGGGTTACGAGCAGTACTTC. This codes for CASSPDRGYEQYF.

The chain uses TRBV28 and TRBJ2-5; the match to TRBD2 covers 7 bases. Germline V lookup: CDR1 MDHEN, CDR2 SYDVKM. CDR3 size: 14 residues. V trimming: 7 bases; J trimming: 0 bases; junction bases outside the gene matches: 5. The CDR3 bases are TGTGCCAGCACTGGGGGGGGACACCAAGAGACCCAGTACTTC. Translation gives CASTGGGHQETQYF.

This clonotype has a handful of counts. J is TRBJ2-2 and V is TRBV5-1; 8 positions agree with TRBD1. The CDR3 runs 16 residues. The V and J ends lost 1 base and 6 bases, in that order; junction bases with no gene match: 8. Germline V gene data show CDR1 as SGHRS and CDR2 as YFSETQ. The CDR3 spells CASSLSGGYASGELFF. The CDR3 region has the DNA TGCGCCAGCAGCTTGTCAGGGGGCTATGCCTCCGGGGAGCTGTTTTTT.

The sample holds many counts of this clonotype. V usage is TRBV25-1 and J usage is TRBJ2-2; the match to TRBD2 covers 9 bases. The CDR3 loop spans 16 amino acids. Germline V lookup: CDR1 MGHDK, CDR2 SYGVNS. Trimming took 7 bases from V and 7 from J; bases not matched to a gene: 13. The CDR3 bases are TGTGCCAGCACCCAGGCCGGGGGACTAGCTGACGGGGAGCTGTTTTTT. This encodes CASTQAGGLADGELFF.